This entry lists 30 T cell receptor beta chains sequenced from one sample in a study of blood T cells in healthy people across ages. A second roughly 6 to 11 cycle PCR used barcoded and J-beta primers. TCRdb ran MiXCR on the 5' RACE reads and lists one entry per CDR3 protein. This sample has about 970,000 distinct CDR3 sequences, with just over 50% found just once. Sequencing was done on a sample of blood. These receptors were obtained from a woman in her fifties or sixties in good health.

Regarding this clonotype: Since a much larger clone is just one base distant, this may be a read error. The chain employs TRBV12-3 or TRBV12-4 and TRBJ2-1; possible D gene TRBD2, 5 bases. V was cut by 5 bases and J by 12 bases, with 23 bases left in between. The CDR3 spans 15 residues. The CDR3 spells CASSPQGSAQVPQFF. CDR3 DNA: TGTGCCAGCAGTCCACAAGGTAGCGCGCAAGTTCCGCAGTTCTTC.

The chain combines TRBV2 with TRBJ2-7, with TRBD2 matching 7 bases. With 6 bases clipped from V and 7 bases from J, the junction kept 15 bases outside the gene matches. Germline CDR1 SNHLY, CDR2 FYNNEI. The CDR3 loop spans 15 amino acids. CDR3 protein: CASRRWEGEYNEQYF. The CDR3 DNA follows: TGTGCCAGCAGACGTTGGGAGGGAGAATACAATGAGCAGTACTTC.

This chain connects TRBV5-6 to TRBJ2-5; D gene unclear. The CDR3 spans 12 residues. Per the germline V gene, CDR1 is SGHDT and CDR2 is YYEEEE. In nucleotides, the CDR3 is TGTGCAACTGGACGGCCACAAGAGACCCAGTACTTC. It is translated as CATGRPQETQYF. The full variable domain, with the rest looked up from reference TRBV5-6 and TRBJ2-5, is DAGVTQSPTHLIKTRGQQVTLRCSPKSGHDTVSWYQQALGQGPQFIFQYYEEEERQRGNFPDRFSGHQFPNYSSELNVNALLLGDSALYLCATGRPQETQYFGPGTRLLVL.

The chain recombines TRBV12-3 or TRBV12-4 with TRBJ1-1; 9 bases align to TRBD1. V was pared by 6 bases and J by 1 base, with 6 bases of the junction left unmatched. The CDR3 contains 15 residues. In DNA form, the CDR3 reads TGTGCCAGCAGCCTCAAGGGACAGGGGAACACTGAAGCTTTCTTT. Residues: CASSLKGQGNTEAFF.

Written as DNA, the CDR3 is TGTGCCAGCTCACCTATCTCAGGATCCGGAGAGACATGGACCCAGTACTTC. It codes for CASSPISGSGETWTQYF. The chain employs TRBV18 and TRBJ2-7; D gene ambiguous. The DNA end is a closer match to TRBJ2-5, so the J assignment may be wrong. Germline V gene data show CDR1 as KGHSH and CDR2 as LQKENI. There are 17 residues in the CDR3.

The genes are TRBV11-1 and TRBJ1-2; possible D gene TRBD1, 6 bases. This CDR3 has 16 residues. V was pared by 5 bases and J by 0 bases, with 16 bases between. CDR1 is SGHAT, CDR2 FQDESV, per germline (reference sequence). CDR3 region: CASSAGHQMPNYGYTF. DNA for the CDR3: TGTGCCAGCAGCGCGGGACACCAGATGCCTAACTATGGCTACACCTTC.

V gene TRBV25-1 combines with J gene TRBJ1-2, with no clear D. Germline V gene data show CDR1 as MGHDK and CDR2 as SYGVNS. The CDR3 runs to 19 residues. V shed 1 base and J shed 0 bases, with 21 bases lying between them. The CDR3 DNA reads TGTGCCAGCAGTGAATGGGTGGGTACTCACCTCGGTGCTAACTATGGCTACACCTTC. Translating gives CASSEWVGTHLGANYGYTF.

The CDR3 DNA sequence: TGTGCCTGGAGTTGGGGGTGGGGGGAGCAGTACTTC. Protein: CAWSWGWGEQYF. The V and J genes are TRBV30 and TRBJ2-4, with D possibly TRBD2 on 6 matching bases. V was shortened by 2 bases and J by 13 bases, with 15 bases between the two germline ends. Germline V CDR1 and CDR2: GTSNPN, SVGIG (reference sequence). This CDR3 spans 12 amino acids.

The V call is TRBV28, the J call TRBJ2-5; D may be TRBD2 (7 bases). The CDR3 loop spans 15 amino acids. Germline-derived CDR1 and CDR2 are MDHEN and SYDVKM. The V end lost 6 bases, the J end lost 0 bases, and 14 bases lay between the germline ends. The CDR3 nucleotides read TGTGCCAGCAGCTCTCTCGGGGGGCACCAAGAGACCCAGTACTTC. Protein: CASSSLGGHQETQYF.

This rearrangement joins TRBV21-1 to TRBJ2-7; the DNA was not compared with TRBD2, the D call given in the table. TRBV21-1 is tagged as a pseudogene. This CDR3 has 14 amino acids. The CDR3 sequence: CASTPRLAVYEQYF. In nucleotides, the CDR3 is TGTGCCAGCACCCCTCGCCTAGCGGTCTACGAGCAGTACTTC.

CDR3 sequence reads: CASSQNPGGTYEQYF. CDR3 sequence (DNA): TGTGCCAGCAGCCAAAATCCTGGGGGCACCTACGAGCAGTACTTC. This chain joins TRBV3-1 and TRBJ2-7, with D perhaps matching TRBD1 (6 bases). Germline CDR1 reads LGHDT; CDR2 reads YNNKEL (reference sequence). Trimming took off 2 bases at V and 2 bases at J, with 13 bases between the two ends. This CDR3 has 15 amino acids.

This clonotype was observed many times. This chain joins TRBV29-1 and TRBJ2-5; D is unclear. V dropped 8 bases and J dropped 5 bases, with 15 bases sitting between them. Per germline, CDR1 SQVTM and CDR2 ANQGSEA. This CDR3 region has 12 residues. The CDR3 spells CSTQKVGETQYF. The CDR3 DNA reads TGCAGCACCCAAAAGGTTGGCGAGACCCAGTACTTC.

For this clonotype: This CDR3 is missing its conserved last phenylalanine or tryptophan, likely due to a read error. This rearrangement joins TRBV6-2 or TRBV6-3 to TRBJ2-7, with D uncertain. V lost 2 bases and J 7 bases, leaving 6 bases between the germline ends. The CDR3 is made up of 11 amino acids. CDR1 MNHEY and CDR2 SVGEGT come from the germline V gene. CDR3: CASSYSAEQYS. CDR3 coding DNA: TGTGCCAGCAGTTACAGCGCTGAGCAGTACTCC.

This chain links TRBV7-9 with TRBJ2-5; D is uncertain. The CDR3 sequence is 13 residues long. Trimming stripped 2 bases from V and 11 bases from J, with 15 bases between. The V gene's germline CDR1 is SEHNR and CDR2 FQNEAQ (reference sequence). CDR3 in DNA: TGTGCCAGCAGCTTAACAGCATACAATGAGCAGTACTTC. Translation gives CASSLTAYNEQYF. Full variable domain (rest looked up from reference TRBV7-9 and TRBJ2-5): DTGVSQNPRHKITKRGQNVTFRCDPISEHNRLYWYRQTLGQGPEFLTYFQNEAQLEKSRLLSDRFSAERPKGSFSTLEIQRTEQGDSAMYLCASSLTAYNEQYFGPGTRLLVL.

This clonotype was detected only once. The rearrangement joins TRBV11-3 to TRBJ2-3; D is perhaps TRBD1 or TRBD2 (6 bases each). Trimming left V 6 bases short and J 3 bases short, with 16 bases between. This CDR3 has 15 amino acids. Germline CDR1 SGHNT, CDR2 YENEEA. CDR3 nucleotide sequence: TGTGCCAGCAGTAGGAGGGGCGGGACAACAGATACGCAGTATTTT. Translating it yields CASSRRGGTTDTQYF. Combining the CDR3 with reference TRBV11-3 and TRBJ2-3 gives the whole variable domain EAGVVQSPRYKIIEKKQPVAFWCNPISGHNTLYWYLQNLGQGPELLIRYENEEAVDDSQLPKDRFSAERLKGVDSTLKIQPAELGDSAVYLCASSRRGGTTDTQYFGPGTRLTVL.

The V and J genes are TRBV6-2 or TRBV6-3 and TRBJ2-3; TRBD2 agrees at 8 bases. The CDR3 length is 16 residues. V shed 5 bases and J 1 base; nucleotides not matched to a gene: 8. Germline V CDR1 and CDR2: MNHEY, SVGEGT. This CDR3 is CASSLRLTSGTDTQYF. Written as DNA, the CDR3 is TGTGCCAGCAGTCTCAGATTGACTAGCGGCACAGATACGCAGTATTTT.

The CDR3 DNA is TGTGCCAGCAGTTACTCGAGGCGGGGAGGGGGATATGAGCAGTTCTTC. Translating it yields CASSYSRRGGGYEQFF. The chain carries TRBV6-5 and TRBJ2-1, with TRBD2 as a possible D gene (7 bases). CDR1 and CDR2 from the germline V gene are MNHEY and SVGAGI. CDR3 length: 16 amino acids. Trimming pared 0 bases from V and 8 bases from J, leaving 17 bases between.

This rearrangement joins TRBV3-1 to TRBJ1-6; no definite D call. There are 15 residues in the CDR3. Germline V CDR1 and CDR2: LGHDT, YNNKEL (reference sequence). The V and J ends lost 1 base and 9 bases respectively, with 13 bases between them. Written as DNA, the CDR3 is TGTGCCAGCAGCCAAGGGGTTTACCGGGGTTCACCCCTCCACTTT. It encodes CASSQGVYRGSPLHF.

The chain couples TRBV7-9 to TRBJ2-7; TRBD1 might be the D (6 bases). The CDR3 is 14 amino acids. The germline gives CDR1 SEHNR, CDR2 FQNEAQ (reference sequence). V was clipped by 3 bases and J by 4 bases, with 13 bases between them. CDR3 in amino acids: CASSFWDTGYEQYF. The CDR3 DNA reads TGTGCCAGCAGCTTTTGGGACACCGGGTACGAGCAGTACTTC.

The V and J genes are TRBV3-1 and TRBJ1-1; D might be TRBD1 (5 bases). Germline CDR1 reads LGHDT; CDR2 reads YNNKEL (reference sequence). CDR3 size: 14 residues. The V and J ends lost 4 bases and 3 bases respectively, with 12 bases between them. The CDR3 loop reads CASSRDSRDTEAFF. As DNA, the CDR3 is TGTGCCAGCAGCCGAGACAGCAGGGACACTGAAGCTTTCTTT. Supplemented by reference TRBV3-1 and TRBJ1-1, the full variable domain reads DTAVSQTPKYLVTQMGNDKSIKCEQNLGHDTMYWYKQDSKKFLKIMFSYNNKELIINETVPNRFSPKSPDKAHLNLHINSLELGDSAVYFCASSRDSRDTEAFFGQGTRLTVV.

V and J are TRBV7-2 and TRBJ2-1, with a tentative D call TRBD1 (6 bases). CDR3 length equals 16 residues. V was clipped by 4 bases and J by 0 bases, with 13 bases between them. The V gene's germline CDR1 is SGHTA and CDR2 FQGNSA. The chain's CDR3 is CASSWGPPSSYNEQFF. The CDR3 DNA sequence: TGTGCCAGCAGCTGGGGGCCCCCGAGCTCCTACAATGAGCAGTTCTTC. The complete variable domain, with remaining parts taken from reference TRBV7-2 and TRBJ2-1, reads GAGVSQSPSNKVTEKGKDVELRCDPISGHTALYWYRQSLGQGLEFLIYFQGNSAPDKSGLPSDRFSAERTGGSVSTLTIQRTQQEDSAVYLCASSWGPPSSYNEQFFGPGTRLTVL.

The chain has TRBV20-1 and TRBJ1-2, with D tentatively TRBD1 (6 bases). Deletions cut 6 bases from V and 4 bases from J, with 21 bases between. The germline V gene encodes CDR1 DFQATT and CDR2 SNEGSKA (reference sequence). The CDR3 runs to 15 residues. The CDR3 DNA reads as TGCAGTGCGCGGGATACCAGGGGTATTGGCTATGGCTACACCTTC. It yields the protein CSARDTRGIGYGYTF.

This clonotype has a count of ten or more. J is TRBJ2-1 and V is TRBV3-1; D is ambiguous. The germline V gene has CDR1 LGHDT and CDR2 YNNKEL (reference sequence). The CDR3 has 13 residues. Trimming pared 4 bases from V and 6 bases from J, leaving 10 bases between. The CDR3 bases are TGTGCCAGCAGCCGGTACGAGGCCAATGAGCAGTTCTTC. Translated: CASSRYEANEQFF.

The CDR3 DNA sequence: TGTGCCAGCAGTTTAGCTCCGAATGAAAAACTGTTTTTT. Its translation is CASSLAPNEKLFF. The rearrangement links TRBV12-3 or TRBV12-4 to TRBJ1-4; no definite D call. The CDR3 length is 13 residues. V gave up 0 bases and J gave up 5 bases, with 4 bases separating them.

This clonotype was detected many times. The chain recombines TRBV12-3 or TRBV12-4 with TRBJ1-1; TRBD1 might be the D (5 bases). The CDR3 is made up of 14 amino acids. The V gene lost 3 bases and the J gene lost 4 bases, with 12 bases spanning the gap. The CDR3 region has the DNA TGTGCCAGCAGTTTGGCAGGGAGAGGCACTGAAGCTTTCTTT. Translated, it gives CASSLAGRGTEAFF.

This chain joins TRBV7-3 and TRBJ2-1; 9 bases are shared with TRBD2. Per the germline V gene, CDR1 is SGHTA and CDR2 is FQGTGA. V was clipped by 5 bases and J by 5 bases; unmatched bases: 7. The CDR3 has 15 residues. CDR3 sequence: CASSASSGKNNEQFF. The DNA of the CDR3 is TGTGCCAGCAGCGCTTCTAGCGGGAAAAACAATGAGCAGTTCTTC. The variable domain in full, with the rest retrieved from reference TRBV7-3 and TRBJ2-1, is GAGVSQTPSNKVTEKGKYVELRCDPISGHTALYWYRQSLGQGPEFLIYFQGTGAADDSGLPNDRFFAVRPEGSVSTLKIQRTERGDSAVYLCASSASSGKNNEQFFGPGTRLTVL.

Only a few counts were recorded for this clonotype. The CDR3 coding sequence is TGTGCCACCAGCAGTAGCTCTAGCGGAACCCCAGATACGCAGTATTTT. Translation: CATSSSSSGTPDTQYF. This chain links TRBV15 with TRBJ2-3, with 7 nucleotides matching TRBD2. The V segment lost 3 bases and the J segment 4 bases; nucleotides outside the gene matches: 10. The CDR3 runs 16 residues. Germline V gives CDR1 LNHNV, CDR2 YYDKDF (reference sequence).

Points on this clonotype: A read error may account for a junction end that differs from germline. The chain combines TRBV11-2 with TRBJ2-5; D gene unclear. Germline V gene sequence: CDR1 SGHAT, CDR2 FQNNGV. This CDR3 has 13 residues. CDR3 nucleotides: TGTGCCAGCAGCTTCGGACGACACTACGAGCAGTACTTT. Its translation: CASSFGRHYEQYF.

The chain links TRBV5-1 to TRBJ2-1; TRBD2 agrees at 12 bases. The germline gives CDR1 SGHRS, CDR2 YFSETQ. V gave up 4 bases and J gave up 7 bases; unmatched junction bases: 12. The CDR3 sequence is 17 residues long. The CDR3 sequence is CASSRSHGTSGSNEQFF. CDR3 in DNA: TGCGCCAGCAGCCGGTCCCATGGGACTAGCGGGTCAAATGAGCAGTTCTTC. The full variable domain, in which reference TRBV5-1 and TRBJ2-1 provide the parts outside the CDR3, is KAGVTQTPRYLIKTRGQQVTLSCSPISGHRSVSWYQQTPGQGLQFLFEYFSETQRNKGNFPGRFSGRQFSNSRSEMNVSTLELGDSALYLCASSRSHGTSGSNEQFFGPGTRLTVL.

The chain recombines TRBV12-3 or TRBV12-4 with TRBJ2-5, with 8 bases matching TRBD1. The J call may not be correct, given that the DNA end is closer to TRBJ2-7. This CDR3 spans 14 amino acids. CDR3 in DNA: TGTGCCAGCAGGGCAGGGGGCCTCACCTACGAGCAGTACTTC. Protein sequence: CASRAGGLTYEQYF.